This TCR beta chain derives from a study of T cells in women clearing cervical HPV infection. Study-wide context: Cases were women with histologically confirmed HPV16-related CIN3 or worse, including a couple of invasive cancers. HLA type could not be excluded as a confounder.

Concerning this clone itself: The CDR3 end falls 3 residues outside the read, so it is completed with the germline J gene.

The CDR3 length is 13 residues. Germline values: CDR1 GTSNPN, CDR2 SVGIG (reference sequence). V lost 4 bases and J lost 2; bases outside the gene matches: 5. Generated by immunoSEQ multiplex PCR, the TCRdb table keeps only in-frame clones and is missing some. In total, the table holds roughly 14,000 clones. This rearrangement joins TRBV30 to TRBJ2-7, with 7 positions matching TRBD1. The receptor was isolated from a woman aged 18-70 years with a cervical HPV16 infection that either progressed to CIN3+ or cleared (not recorded which). Sequencing was done on a sample of blood buffy coat. Incomplete CDR3 DNA: TGTGCCTGGACCCGGGACAGTCCCTACGAG. It codes for CAWTRDSPYE. The full CDR3 protein reads CAWTRDSPYEQYF.